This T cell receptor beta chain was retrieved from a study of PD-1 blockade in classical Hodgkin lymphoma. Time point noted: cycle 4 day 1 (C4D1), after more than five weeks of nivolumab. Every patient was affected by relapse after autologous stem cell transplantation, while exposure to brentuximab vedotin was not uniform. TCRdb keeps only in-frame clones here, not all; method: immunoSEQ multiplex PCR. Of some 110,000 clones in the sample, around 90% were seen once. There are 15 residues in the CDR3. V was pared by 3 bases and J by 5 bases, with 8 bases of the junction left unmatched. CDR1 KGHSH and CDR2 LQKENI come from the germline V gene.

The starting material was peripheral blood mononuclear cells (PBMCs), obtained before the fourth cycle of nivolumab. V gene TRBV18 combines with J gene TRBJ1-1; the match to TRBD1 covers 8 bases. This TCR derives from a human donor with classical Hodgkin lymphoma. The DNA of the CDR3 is TGTGCCAGCTCACCCGCCCGCAACAGGGGGACTGAAGCTTTCTTT. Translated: CASSPARNRGTEAFF.